This TCR beta chain was sequenced during a study of technical replicates of blood from several donors. The CDR3 runs to 15 residues. The V and J ends lost 0 bases and 2 bases respectively, with 10 bases between them. Germline V gene data show CDR1 as SGDLS and CDR2 as YYNGEE. The assay was immunoSEQ multiplex PCR, and TCRdb's table has in-frame clones only and misses some. In the table there are about 75,000 clones, 80% to 95% of which are singletons. The clonotype was recovered from a human donor in good health. Some clones in this sample may be carry-over from other donors' samples. The genes are TRBV9 and TRBJ2-3; tentative D call: TRBD1 (6 bases). Specimen: PBMCs. The CDR3 loop reads CASSVEDRITDTQYF. In DNA form, the CDR3 reads TGTGCCAGCAGCGTAGAAGACAGGATCACAGATACGCAGTATTTT.